A selection of T cell receptor beta chains follows, all from one sample in a study of T cells after posttransplantation cyclophosphamide. Sequencing was performed with immunoSEQ multiplex PCR; in TCRdb, only in-frame clones are kept and a portion is missing. Counted here are about 6,700 clones, roughly four fifths occurring once; the ten biggest clones make up 20%. The sequencing here drew on PBMCs, taken after allogeneic stem cell transplant with posttransplant cyclophosphamide. The receptors were sampled from a female patient in her forties or fifties who received an allogeneic stem cell transplant from a related donor, was CMV-positive, and had no GVHD. Some of the T cells may derive from the graft donor. Both conserved end residues are part of each CDR3. D genes are given only for firm matches. Some rows have no size entry. The others give once, few or many, or a class for an expanded clone.

D gene: NA
J gene: TRBJ1-5
V gene: TRBV19
clone size: NA
CDR3 protein: CASRREGRGAVNQPQHF
CDR3 DNA: TGTGCCAGTAGGCGAGAGGGGAGGGGGGCAGTCAATCAGCCCCAGCATTTT

D gene: NA
J gene: TRBJ1-3
V gene: TRBV4-2
clone size: NA
CDR3 protein: CASSQERGNTIYF
CDR3 DNA: TGTGCCAGCAGCCAAGAGCGCGGAAACACCATATATTTT

D gene: NA
J gene: TRBJ1-1
V gene: TRBV10-3
clone size: once
CDR3 protein: CAINPDRDTEAFF
CDR3 DNA: TGTGCCATCAACCCGGACAGAGACACTGAAGCTTTCTTT

D gene: TRBD1
J gene: TRBJ2-1
V gene: TRBV19
clone size: NA
CDR3 protein: CASSESGGTYNEQFF
CDR3 DNA: TGTGCCAGTAGTGAATCAGGGGGTACCTACAATGAGCAGTTCTTC

D gene: TRBD1
J gene: TRBJ2-1
V gene: TRBV5-1
clone size: NA
CDR3 protein: CASSVGQGAGNEQFF
CDR3 DNA: TGCGCCAGCAGCGTGGGACAGGGGGCGGGGAATGAGCAGTTCTTC

D gene: NA
J gene: TRBJ1-6
V gene: TRBV6-1
clone size: NA
CDR3 protein: CASSDLTRQSSYNSPLHF
CDR3 DNA: TGTGCCAGCAGTGATTTAACCCGACAGAGCTCCTATAATTCACCCCTCCACTTT

D gene: TRBD2
J gene: TRBJ2-5
V gene: TRBV5-4
clone size: NA
CDR3 protein: CASSLGQRGLETQYF
CDR3 DNA: TGTGCCAGCAGCCTGGGCCAGCGGGGGTTAGAGACCCAGTACTTC

D gene: NA
J gene: TRBJ1-3
V gene: TRBV9
clone size: NA
CDR3 protein: CASSVRDTLSGNTIYF
CDR3 DNA: TGTGCCAGCAGCGTAAGGGACACCCTCTCTGGAAACACCATATATTTT

D gene: NA
J gene: TRBJ1-1
V gene: TRBV7-3
clone size: few
CDR3 protein: CASSLSGDTNTEAFF
CDR3 DNA: TGTGCCAGCAGCTTATCGGGGGATACGAACACTGAAGCTTTCTTT

D gene: NA
J gene: TRBJ2-5
V gene: TRBV11-2
clone size: NA
CDR3 protein: CASSLEGRAKIGETQYF
CDR3 DNA: TGTGCCAGCAGCTTAGAGGGCAGGGCCAAAATCGGGGAGACCCAGTACTTC

D gene: NA
J gene: TRBJ2-7
V gene: TRBV4-2
clone size: NA
CDR3 protein: CASSQPGISYEQYF
CDR3 DNA: TGTGCCAGCAGCCAACCAGGGATCAGCTACGAGCAGTACTTC

D gene: NA
J gene: TRBJ2-3
V gene: TRBV7-2
clone size: once
CDR3 protein: CASSSPRRGHSDTQYF
CDR3 DNA: TGTGCCAGCAGCTCGCCCCGCAGGGGACACTCAGATACGCAGTATTTT

D gene: TRBD1
J gene: TRBJ1-1
V gene: TRBV5-6
clone size: few
CDR3 protein: CASSSLGQDGYTEAFF
CDR3 DNA: TGTGCCAGCAGCTCACTTGGACAGGACGGGTACACTGAAGCTTTCTTT

D gene: NA
J gene: TRBJ1-4
V gene: TRBV5-1
clone size: NA
CDR3 protein: CASSLTAGGPNEKLFF
CDR3 DNA: TGCGCCAGCAGCTTGACTGCCGGCGGGCCTAATGAAAAACTGTTTTTT

D gene: TRBD2
J gene: TRBJ2-2
V gene: TRBV19
clone size: NA
CDR3 protein: CASSLAGGGTGELFF
CDR3 DNA: TGTGCCAGTAGTCTAGCGGGGGGCGGCACCGGGGAGCTGTTTTTT

D gene: NA
J gene: TRBJ2-5
V gene: TRBV7-2
clone size: NA
CDR3 protein: CASSEARGAQTQYF
CDR3 DNA: TGTGCCAGCAGCGAGGCAAGGGGCGCCCAGACCCAGTACTTC

D gene: TRBD2
J gene: TRBJ2-1
V gene: TRBV18
clone size: NA
CDR3 protein: CASSPLAGNNEQFF
CDR3 DNA: TGTGCCAGCTCACCACTAGCGGGAAATAATGAGCAGTTCTTC

D gene: TRBD1
J gene: TRBJ2-5
V gene: TRBV4-1
clone size: NA
CDR3 protein: CASSQDGPRTGTGETQYF
CDR3 DNA: TGCGCCAGCAGCCAAGATGGGCCTCGGACAGGGACGGGAGAGACCCAGTACTTC

D gene: TRBD2
J gene: TRBJ2-4
V gene: TRBV6-1
clone size: NA
CDR3 protein: CASSEVPGGVAKNIQYF
CDR3 DNA: TGTGCCAGCAGTGAAGTCCCGGGGGGTGTTGCCAAAAACATTCAGTACTTC

D gene: TRBD1
J gene: TRBJ2-1
V gene: TRBV7-9
clone size: NA
CDR3 protein: CASSLATGFYNEQFF
CDR3 DNA: TGTGCCAGCAGCTTAGCGACAGGGTTCTACAATGAGCAGTTCTTC

D gene: NA
J gene: TRBJ1-1
V gene: TRBV28
clone size: NA
CDR3 protein: CASSSGFGGNGNTEAFF
CDR3 DNA: TGTGCCAGCAGTTCGGGTTTTGGGGGCAACGGGAACACTGAAGCTTTCTTT

D gene: NA
J gene: TRBJ1-1
V gene: TRBV18
clone size: NA
CDR3 protein: CASSPGSPWTEAFF
CDR3 DNA: TGTGCCAGCTCACCGGGCAGCCCGTGGACTGAAGCTTTCTTT

D gene: NA
J gene: TRBJ1-2
V gene: TRBV7-2
clone size: NA
CDR3 protein: CASSPTGSNYGYTF
CDR3 DNA: TGTGCCAGCAGCCCTACGGGATCTAACTATGGCTACACCTTC

D gene: TRBD1
J gene: TRBJ2-5
V gene: TRBV5-4
clone size: NA
CDR3 protein: CASSQGQGEETQYF
CDR3 DNA: TGTGCCAGCAGCCAGGGACAGGGAGAAGAGACCCAGTACTTC

D gene: NA
J gene: TRBJ1-1
V gene: TRBV19
clone size: NA
CDR3 protein: CASSIRRGWTEAFF
CDR3 DNA: TGTGCCAGTAGTATCCGTCGGGGTTGGACTGAAGCTTTCTTT

D gene: NA
J gene: TRBJ2-7
V gene: TRBV28
clone size: NA
CDR3 protein: CASSLSGQSYEQYF
CDR3 DNA: TGTGCCAGCAGTTTATCAGGCCAGTCCTACGAGCAGTACTTC

D gene: NA
J gene: TRBJ2-3
V gene: TRBV11-3
clone size: NA
CDR3 protein: CASSSRQSDTDTQYF
CDR3 DNA: TGTGCCAGCAGCTCGAGACAGAGCGACACAGATACGCAGTATTTT

D gene: NA
J gene: TRBJ1-4
V gene: TRBV4-2
clone size: NA
CDR3 protein: CASSQGESPNEKLFF
CDR3 DNA: TGTGCCAGCAGCCAAGGTGAGAGCCCAAATGAAAAACTGTTTTTT

D gene: TRBD1
J gene: TRBJ1-1
V gene: TRBV5-1
clone size: NA
CDR3 protein: CASRLDRATEAFF
CDR3 DNA: TGCGCCAGCAGGCTAGACAGGGCCACTGAAGCTTTCTTT

D gene: NA
J gene: TRBJ2-5
V gene: TRBV6-6
clone size: NA
CDR3 protein: CASSRMTEQETQYF
CDR3 DNA: TGTGCCAGCAGCCGAATGACAGAGCAAGAGACCCAGTACTTC

D gene: NA
J gene: TRBJ1-5
V gene: TRBV4-1
clone size: NA
CDR3 protein: CASSPLFRQPQHF
CDR3 DNA: TGCGCCAGCAGCCCACTATTCAGACAGCCCCAGCATTTT

D gene: TRBD1
J gene: TRBJ2-1
V gene: TRBV6-1
clone size: NA
CDR3 protein: CASSVDREEGEQFF
CDR3 DNA: TGTGCCAGCAGTGTGGACAGGGAAGAGGGTGAGCAGTTCTTC

D gene: NA
J gene: TRBJ2-7
V gene: TRBV18
clone size: NA
CDR3 protein: CASSTGTLSYEQYF
CDR3 DNA: TGTGCCAGCTCGACCGGGACACTAAGCTACGAGCAGTACTTC

D gene: NA
J gene: TRBJ2-3
V gene: TRBV5-1
clone size: NA
CDR3 protein: CASSFRVSTDTQYF
CDR3 DNA: TGCGCCAGCAGCTTCAGGGTTAGCACAGATACGCAGTATTTT

D gene: NA
J gene: TRBJ1-4
V gene: TRBV29-1
clone size: NA
CDR3 protein: CSVVAGEKLFF
CDR3 DNA: TGCAGCGTTGTAGCCGGTGAAAAACTGTTTTTT

D gene: NA
J gene: TRBJ2-2
V gene: TRBV7-8
clone size: NA
CDR3 protein: CASSLPRDMTTGELFF
CDR3 DNA: TGTGCCAGCAGCCTCCCTCGGGACATGACCACCGGGGAGCTGTTTTTT